What follows describes a single T cell receptor (beta chain). Its antigen remains unidentified. TCRdb re-analyzed the 5' RACE reads; it lists each CDR3 protein once, without DNA. The table counts a few hundred thousand distinct CDR3 sequences; roughly 5.3% lies in the top ten. The CDR3 spans 18 residues. Germline CDR1 is LNHDA and CDR2 is SQIVND (reference sequence). The data originate from a study of monozygotic twins with inflammatory bowel disease. Regarding the study as a whole: IBD patients exhibited fewer clonotypes shared with other individuals than healthy twins, particularly with disease activity.

The clonotype originates from a human donor with ulcerative colitis or Crohn's disease, or a healthy co-twin of an affected twin (not recorded which). Material: blood. The chain has TRBV19 and TRBJ2-1; TCRdb's D call, TRBD2, is unchecked because there is no DNA. CDR3 amino acids: CASTPAGGFTGAYNEQFF.